This T cell receptor beta chain was retrieved from a study of CD8 T cells in Susac syndrome. RNA totalling about 0.5 to 1 ug underwent reverse transcription with random hexamers. Amplification of TCR beta CDR3 was carried out by immunoSEQ multiplex PCR, which covered 54 Vbeta and 13 Jbeta segments. From the immunoSEQ multiplex PCR reads, TCRdb called clonotypes with MiXCR, one entry per CDR3 protein. The table lists around 280,000 distinct CDR3 sequences, just over 90% of them singletons. The CDR3 loop spans 12 amino acids. Germline V CDR1 and CDR2: GTSNPN, SVGIG (reference sequence). V lost 4 bases and J lost 8, with 14 bases in between.

This TCR was recovered from a human donor with multiple sclerosis. The rearrangement uses TRBV30 and TRBJ1-2, with D possibly being TRBD1 (5 bases). Sequencing used CD4+ T cells from PBMCs. The CDR3 DNA reads as TGTGCCTGGACGCAGGGTACCAAAGGCTACACCTTC. It specifies CAWTQGTKGYTF.